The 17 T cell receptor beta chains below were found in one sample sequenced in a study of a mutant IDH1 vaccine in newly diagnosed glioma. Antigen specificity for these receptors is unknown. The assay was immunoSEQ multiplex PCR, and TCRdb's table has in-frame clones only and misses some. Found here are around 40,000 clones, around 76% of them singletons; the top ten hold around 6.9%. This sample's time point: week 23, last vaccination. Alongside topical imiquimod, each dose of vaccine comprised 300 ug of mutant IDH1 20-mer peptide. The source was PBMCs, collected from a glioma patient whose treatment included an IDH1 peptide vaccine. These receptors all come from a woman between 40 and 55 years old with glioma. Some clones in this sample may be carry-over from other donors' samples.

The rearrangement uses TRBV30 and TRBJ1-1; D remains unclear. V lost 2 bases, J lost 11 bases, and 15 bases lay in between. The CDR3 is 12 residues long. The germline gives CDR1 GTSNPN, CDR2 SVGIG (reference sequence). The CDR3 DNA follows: TGTGCCTGGAGTCCCGGCGACGAGGTGGCTTTCTTT. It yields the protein CAWSPGDEVAFF.

The CDR3 region is CSVEPPAGGQETQYF. The CDR3 DNA sequence: TGCAGCGTTGAACCCCCGGCAGGTGGACAAGAGACCCAGTACTTC. This chain joins TRBV29-1 and TRBJ2-5; D not resolved. The CDR3 runs to 15 residues. The ends were cut back, 2 bases at V and 2 bases at J, with 15 bases in the middle. From germline, CDR1 is SQVTM and CDR2 ANQGSEA.

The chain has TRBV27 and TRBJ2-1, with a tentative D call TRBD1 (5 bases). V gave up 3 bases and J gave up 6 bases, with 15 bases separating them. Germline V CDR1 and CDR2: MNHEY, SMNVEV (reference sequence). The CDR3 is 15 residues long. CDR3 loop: CASSFWQGTGNEQFF. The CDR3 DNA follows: TGTGCCAGCAGTTTCTGGCAGGGAACAGGCAATGAGCAGTTCTTC.

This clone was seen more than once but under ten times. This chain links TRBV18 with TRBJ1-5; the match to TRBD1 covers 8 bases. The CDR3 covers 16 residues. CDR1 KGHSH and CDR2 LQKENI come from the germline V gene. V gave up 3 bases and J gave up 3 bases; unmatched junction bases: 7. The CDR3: CASSPETGVNNQPQHF. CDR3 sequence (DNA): TGTGCCAGCTCACCCGAGACAGGGGTGAACAATCAGCCCCAGCATTTT.

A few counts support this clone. The CDR3 here is CAITDRGYEQYF. The CDR3 region has the DNA TGTGCCATCACGGACAGGGGCTACGAGCAGTACTTC. The chain is built from TRBV10-3 and TRBJ2-7; 9 bases align to TRBD1. V was pared by 7 bases and J by 3 bases, with 1 base of the junction left unmatched. CDR3 length equals 12 residues. The germline V gene encodes CDR1 ENHRY and CDR2 SYGVKD.

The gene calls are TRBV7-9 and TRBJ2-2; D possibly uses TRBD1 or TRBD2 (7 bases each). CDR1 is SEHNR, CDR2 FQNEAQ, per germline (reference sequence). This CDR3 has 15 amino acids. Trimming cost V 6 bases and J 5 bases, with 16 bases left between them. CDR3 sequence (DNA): TGTGCCAGCAGACTCACAGGGGAGGGAACCGGGGAGCTGTTTTTT. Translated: CASRLTGEGTGELFF.

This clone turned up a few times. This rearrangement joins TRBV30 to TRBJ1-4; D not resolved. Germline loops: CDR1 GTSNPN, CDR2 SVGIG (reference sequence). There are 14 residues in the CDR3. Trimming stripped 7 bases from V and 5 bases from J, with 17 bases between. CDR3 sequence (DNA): TGTGCCTCCAAACTGTCCCACTTAAATGAAAAACTGTTTTTT. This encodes CASKLSHLNEKLFF.

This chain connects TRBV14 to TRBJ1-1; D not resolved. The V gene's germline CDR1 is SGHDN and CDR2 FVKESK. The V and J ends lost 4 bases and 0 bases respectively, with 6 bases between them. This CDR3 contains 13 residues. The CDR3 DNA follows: TGTGCCAGCAGCCCATCCATGAACACTGAAGCTTTCTTT. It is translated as CASSPSMNTEAFF.

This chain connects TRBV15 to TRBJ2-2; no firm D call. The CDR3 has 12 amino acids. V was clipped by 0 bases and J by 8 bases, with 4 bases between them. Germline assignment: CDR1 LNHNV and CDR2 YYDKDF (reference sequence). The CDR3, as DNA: TGTGCCACCAGCAGAGATCTTGGGGAGCTGTTTTTT. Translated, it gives CATSRDLGELFF. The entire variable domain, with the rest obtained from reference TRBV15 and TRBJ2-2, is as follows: DAMVIQNPRYQVTQFGKPVTLSCSQTLNHNVMYWYQQKSSQAPKLLFHYYDKDFNNEADTPDNFQSRRPNTSFCFLDIRSPGLGDTAMYLCATSRDLGELFFGEGSRLTVL.

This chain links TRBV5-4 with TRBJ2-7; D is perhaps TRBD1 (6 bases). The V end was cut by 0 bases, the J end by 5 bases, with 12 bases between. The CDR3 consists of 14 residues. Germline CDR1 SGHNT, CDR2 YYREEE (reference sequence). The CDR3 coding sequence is TGTGCCAGCAGCTTGGGTGTCAGGGGTGACGAGCAGTACTTC. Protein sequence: CASSLGVRGDEQYF.

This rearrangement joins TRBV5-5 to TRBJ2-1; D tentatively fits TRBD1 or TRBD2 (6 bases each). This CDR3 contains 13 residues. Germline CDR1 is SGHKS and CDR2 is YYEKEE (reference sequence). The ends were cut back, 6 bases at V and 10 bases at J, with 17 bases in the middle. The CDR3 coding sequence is TGTGCCAGCATCCGATGGGGGGCCAACGAGCAGTTCTTC. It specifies CASIRWGANEQFF.

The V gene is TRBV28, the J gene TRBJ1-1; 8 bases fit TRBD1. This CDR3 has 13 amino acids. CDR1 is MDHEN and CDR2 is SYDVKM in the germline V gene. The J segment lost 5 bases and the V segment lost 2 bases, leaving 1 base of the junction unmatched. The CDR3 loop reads CASSLNRGTEAFF. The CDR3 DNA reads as TGTGCCAGCAGTTTAAACAGGGGGACTGAAGCTTTCTTT.

CDR3 loop: CASSFRETQYF. CDR3 nucleotide sequence: TGTGCCAGCAGCTTCCGGGAGACCCAGTACTTC. The chain is built from TRBV7-2 and TRBJ2-5; no definite D call. Trimming cost V 3 bases and J 5 bases, with 4 bases left between them. The CDR3 totals 11 residues. Germline-derived CDR1 and CDR2 are SGHTA and FQGNSA.

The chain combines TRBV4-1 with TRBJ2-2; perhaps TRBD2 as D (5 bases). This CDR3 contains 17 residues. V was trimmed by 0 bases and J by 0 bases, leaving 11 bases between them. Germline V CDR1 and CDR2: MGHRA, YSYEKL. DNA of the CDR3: TGCGCCAGCAGCCAAGATCGGGGAGTCTCGAACACCGGGGAGCTGTTTTTT. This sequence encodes CASSQDRGVSNTGELFF.

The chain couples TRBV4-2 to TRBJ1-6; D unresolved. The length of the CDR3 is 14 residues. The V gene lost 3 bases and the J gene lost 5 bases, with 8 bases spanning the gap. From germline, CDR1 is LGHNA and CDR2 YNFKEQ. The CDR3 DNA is TGTGCCAGCAGCCAGCCGTCGGATAATTCACCCCTCCACTTT. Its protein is CASSQPSDNSPLHF.

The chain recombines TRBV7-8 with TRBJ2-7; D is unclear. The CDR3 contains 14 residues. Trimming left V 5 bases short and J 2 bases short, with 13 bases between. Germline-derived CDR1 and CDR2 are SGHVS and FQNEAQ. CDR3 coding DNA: TGTGCCAGCAGCGCCGGACGGAGTACCTACGAGCAGTACTTC. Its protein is CASSAGRSTYEQYF.

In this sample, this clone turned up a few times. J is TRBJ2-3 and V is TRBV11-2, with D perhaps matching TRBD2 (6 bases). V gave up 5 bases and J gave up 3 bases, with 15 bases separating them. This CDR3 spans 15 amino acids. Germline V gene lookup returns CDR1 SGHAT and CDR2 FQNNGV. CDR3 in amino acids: CASSRGRSGTDTQYF. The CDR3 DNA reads TGTGCCAGCAGCCGAGGGAGGTCGGGTACAGATACGCAGTATTTT.